This T cell receptor beta chain comes out of a study of blood T cell repertoires in COVID-19 (dated by TCRdb to 2018 to 2020). Broadly, across the study: The collaborator samples originated in the United States, Italy and Spain and spanned the acute and convalescent phases of COVID-19. A de-identified subject ID, COVID-19 status, age in years and sex were almost always included in the sample metadata. The repertoires were released in a freely available public database intended as a resource for research on the immune response to SARS-CoV-2. Deeply sampled blood TCRbeta repertoires from subjects exposed to, actively infected with, or recovered from COVID-19 were included in the dataset. Where available, HLA class I and class II types were obtained from metadata supplied by the sample provider rather than from assay-based typing. The material from the prospective study consisted of cDNA or gDNA derived from T cells, B-cell-depleted T cells, or PBMCs. Samples were obtained from the ongoing ImmuneRACE study (first 160 participants) and from over a thousand subjects provided by 6 global collaborators. On the study overall, not on this receptor specifically: Clinical and demographic metadata were provided uncurated, with the amount varying by source and participant.

The immunoSEQ Assay, a bias-controlled multiplex PCR, was used to amplify TCRbeta CDR3 regions from genomic DNA. On the authors' methods: The number of nucleated cells in each sample was estimated from the amplification of reference gene primers within the assay. To quantify the absolute abundance of each unique TCRbeta CDR3 rearrangement, sequence reads were collapsed and filtered. For each sample, productive Simpson clonality was calculated as the square root of Simpson's diversity index over productive rearrangements. The table was pulled from immuneACCESS by TCRdb, which kept in-frame rearrangements only. Such tables lose some clones; where checked, under half of the loss comes from unresolved V genes, and the rest has no known cause. V, J and clone size are those of that table, while D and trimming were read from the DNA. This sample gives about 370,000 clones in total; nearly 90% of them show up just once. The top ten clones comprise about 6.5% of the sample.

With respect to this clone: The antigen this receptor binds is unknown. No base-level quality is on record; no much larger clone is a single base apart.

Each collaborating institution followed its own protocols to collect whole blood in K2EDTA tubes. For TCRbeta analysis, collaborator samples were shipped as frozen whole blood, as isolated PBMCs, or as DNA extracted from either sample type. The clonotype comes from a man between 18 and 29 years old with active or convalescent COVID-19. Sequencing was performed on peripheral blood.

The CDR3 loop reads CASSIFDYGYTF. The sequenced DNA: TGTGCCAGTAGTATTTTCGACTATGGCTACACCTTC. The chain couples TRBV19 to TRBJ1-2; no D segment can be confidently identified. CDR1 and CDR2, looked up from the germline V gene (reference sequence), are LNHDA and SQIVND. Between the V and J ends, shortened by 3 bases and 3 bases respectively, the junction contains 5 bases. From the cysteine up to the phenylalanine, the CDR3 has a length of 12 residues. The CDR3 DNA has 36 bases and is translated from base 1.